The rows below give T cell receptor beta chains drawn from one sample of a study of post-analysis software for immune sequencing data. TCRdb recomputed calls from the PCR reads with MiXCR, one row per CDR3 protein. The table includes about 620,000 distinct CDR3 sequences, roughly 47% detected once. Sequenced: blood. The receptors derive from a girl aged 10 to 17 with multiple sclerosis. Both conserved end residues are trimmed from each CDR3. Each record gives: clone size, V gene, J gene, CDR3 protein. Some rows have no size entry. The others give once, few or many, or a class for an expanded clone.

abundance: .
v_gene: TRBV29-1
j_gene: TRBJ1-2
CDR3aa: SVGHGTGTNYGYT

abundance: .
v_gene: TRBV15
j_gene: TRBJ1-4
CDR3aa: ATSRDPHVGRLWANEKLF

abundance: .
v_gene: TRBV7-9
j_gene: TRBJ1-2
CDR3aa: ASRGDRGEGYGYT

abundance: .
v_gene: TRBV4-1
j_gene: TRBJ2-5
CDR3aa: ASSPRTSGVQKQETQY

abundance: few
v_gene: TRBV12-3/TRBV12-4
j_gene: TRBJ2-3
CDR3aa: ASSPPGLAGFTQY

abundance: .
v_gene: TRBV27
j_gene: TRBJ1-2
CDR3aa: ASSSPRGHGYT

abundance: few
v_gene: TRBV5-1
j_gene: TRBJ2-7
CDR3aa: ASRPGTSAAYEQY

abundance: few
v_gene: TRBV6-5
j_gene: TRBJ1-1
CDR3aa: ASSYDSTYRAEAF

abundance: .
v_gene: TRBV27
j_gene: TRBJ2-1
CDR3aa: ASSLGTGGNNEQF

abundance: many
v_gene: TRBV6-5
j_gene: TRBJ2-7
CDR3aa: ASSYTDSYEQY

abundance: few
v_gene: TRBV21-1
j_gene: TRBJ1-2
CDR3aa: ASSKDPPNGYT

abundance: .
v_gene: TRBV5-1
j_gene: TRBJ2-1
CDR3aa: ASRLTRRTSGVDYEQF

abundance: .
v_gene: TRBV10-2
j_gene: TRBJ2-1
CDR3aa: ASSQRGLSF

abundance: few
v_gene: TRBV12-3/TRBV12-4
j_gene: TRBJ2-5
CDR3aa: ASSKTSVEETQY

abundance: .
v_gene: TRBV20-1
j_gene: TRBJ1-1
CDR3aa: SAREEVGGEAF

abundance: few
v_gene: TRBV27
j_gene: TRBJ2-7
CDR3aa: ASSFGTGGNEQY

abundance: .
v_gene: TRBV7-9
j_gene: TRBJ1-2
CDR3aa: ASSLGRSGTENYGYT

abundance: .
v_gene: TRBV20-1
j_gene: TRBJ2-7
CDR3aa: SARGGRTVGEQY

abundance: .
v_gene: TRBV3-1
j_gene: TRBJ2-5
CDR3aa: ASSQLAGGSETQY

abundance: few
v_gene: TRBV10-2
j_gene: TRBJ2-5
CDR3aa: ASSELIETQY

abundance: .
v_gene: TRBV27
j_gene: TRBJ2-3
CDR3aa: ASTSLGDTQY

abundance: .
v_gene: TRBV4-2
j_gene: .
CDR3aa: ASSQGQGRGGETQY

abundance: few
v_gene: TRBV5-6
j_gene: TRBJ2-3
CDR3aa: ASSFRLAGRDTQY

abundance: .
v_gene: TRBV30
j_gene: TRBJ1-4
CDR3aa: AWSGDSGWEKLF

abundance: few
v_gene: TRBV12-3/TRBV12-4
j_gene: TRBJ2-1
CDR3aa: ASRLAGGPYNEQF

abundance: .
v_gene: TRBV5-1
j_gene: TRBJ2-7
CDR3aa: ASSLGWGRPSYEQY

abundance: .
v_gene: TRBV10-3
j_gene: TRBJ2-1
CDR3aa: AISDRHGNNEQF

abundance: .
v_gene: TRBV28
j_gene: TRBJ2-7
CDR3aa: ASTRTANSYEQY

abundance: few
v_gene: TRBV6-5
j_gene: TRBJ1-2
CDR3aa: ASSYEPRGDGYT

abundance: .
v_gene: TRBV5-6
j_gene: TRBJ1-2
CDR3aa: ASRNQGGLYGYT

abundance: few
v_gene: TRBV20-1
j_gene: TRBJ1-2
CDR3aa: SAKRQGFNYGYT

abundance: few
v_gene: TRBV20-1
j_gene: TRBJ1-1
CDR3aa: SARDDVTGATEAF

abundance: .
v_gene: TRBV7-8
j_gene: .
CDR3aa: ASSLGGGLSSYEQY

abundance: .
v_gene: TRBV12-3/TRBV12-4
j_gene: TRBJ2-3
CDR3aa: ASSTAELADTQY

abundance: .
v_gene: TRBV4-1
j_gene: TRBJ2-2
CDR3aa: ASSQRTGEKAGELF